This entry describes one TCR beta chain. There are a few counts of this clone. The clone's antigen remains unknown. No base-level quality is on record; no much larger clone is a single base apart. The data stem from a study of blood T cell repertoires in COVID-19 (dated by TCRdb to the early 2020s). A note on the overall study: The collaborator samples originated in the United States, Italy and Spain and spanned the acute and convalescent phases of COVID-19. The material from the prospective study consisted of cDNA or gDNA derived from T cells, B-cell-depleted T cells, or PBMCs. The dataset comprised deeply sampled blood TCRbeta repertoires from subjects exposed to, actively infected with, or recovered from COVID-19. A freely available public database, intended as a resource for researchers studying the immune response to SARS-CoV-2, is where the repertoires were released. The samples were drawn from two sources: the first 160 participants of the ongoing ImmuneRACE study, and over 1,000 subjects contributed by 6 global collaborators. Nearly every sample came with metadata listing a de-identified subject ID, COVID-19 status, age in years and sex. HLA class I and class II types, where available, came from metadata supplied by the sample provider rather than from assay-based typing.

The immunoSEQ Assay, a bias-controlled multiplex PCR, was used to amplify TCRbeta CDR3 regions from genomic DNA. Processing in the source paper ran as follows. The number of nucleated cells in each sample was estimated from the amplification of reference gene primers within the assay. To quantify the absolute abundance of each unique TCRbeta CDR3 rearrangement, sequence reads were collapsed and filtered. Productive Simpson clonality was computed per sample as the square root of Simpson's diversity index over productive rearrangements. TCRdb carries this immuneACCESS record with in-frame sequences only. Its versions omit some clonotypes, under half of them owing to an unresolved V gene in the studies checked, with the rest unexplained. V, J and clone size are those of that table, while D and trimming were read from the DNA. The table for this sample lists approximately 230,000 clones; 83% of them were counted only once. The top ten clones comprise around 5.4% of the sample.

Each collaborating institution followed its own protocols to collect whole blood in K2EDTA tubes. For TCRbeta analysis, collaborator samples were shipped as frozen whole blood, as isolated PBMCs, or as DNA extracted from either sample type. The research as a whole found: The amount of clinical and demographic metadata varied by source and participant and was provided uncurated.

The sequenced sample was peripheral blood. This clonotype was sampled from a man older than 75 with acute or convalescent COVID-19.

The CDR3 protein is CASSRAPGVYEQYF. The nucleotide sequence reads TGTGCCAGCAGCCGGGCCCCGGGGGTCTACGAGCAGTACTTC. The V and J segments used are TRBV11-2 and TRBJ2-7, with TRBD2 as a weak D call on 6 bases. The germline V gene yields SGHAT for CDR1 and FQNNGV for CDR2. From the cysteine up to the phenylalanine, the CDR3 has a length of 14 residues. Just CDR3 DNA is preserved here, 42 bases in frame from base 1. Between the V and J ends, shortened by 5 bases and 3 bases respectively, the junction contains 14 bases.